This TCR beta chain appears in the sequencing data of a study of glioma-infiltrating T cells. This clonotype was detected a few times. Its matching antigen is unknown. TCR alpha and beta CDR3 regions were amplified from RNA using iRepertoire nested multiplex PCR. For one-step reverse transcription and amplification, roughly 85-450 ng of tissue mRNA or PBMC total RNA was used. A single record per CDR3 protein comes from TCRdb applying MiXCR to the multiplex PCR reads. The profile shows around 190,000 distinct CDR3 sequences, around 40% of them singletons. The CDR3 spans 13 residues. Germline V gene sequence: CDR1 SNHLY, CDR2 FYNNEI. V dropped 1 base and J dropped 8 bases, with 11 bases sitting between them. General study results and limits: Tissue and blood shared very few CDR3 sequences.

The sample consisted of glioma tissue, nonneoplastic brain tissue, or PBMCs (not recorded which). The origin of this receptor is a human donor with low-grade glioma or glioblastoma, undergoing nonglioma brain surgery, or in good health (not recorded which). The chain couples TRBV2 to TRBJ1-1, with no clear D. The CDR3 loop reads CASSEELVGEAFF. The DNA of the CDR3 is TGTGCCAGCAGTGAAGAGCTCGTGGGGGAAGCTTTCTTT. Supplemented by reference TRBV2 and TRBJ1-1, the full variable domain reads EPEVTQTPSHQVTQMGQEVILRCVPISNHLYFYWYRQILGQKVEFLVSFYNNEISEKSEIFDDQFSVERPDGSNFTLKIRSTKLEDSAMYFCASSEELVGEAFFGQGTRLTVV.